This T cell receptor beta chain was captured by sequencing in a study of blood T cell repertoires in COVID-19. Libraries were prepared by immunoSEQ multiplex PCR; TCRdb keeps only in-frame clonotypes and omits some of them. This sample has fewer than 150,000 clones; 75% to 90% occur once, and the top ten carry about 4.2%. The CDR3 spans 15 residues. Looked up from germline, CDR1 is MGHRA and CDR2 is YSYEKL. The V end was cut by 4 bases, the J end by 4 bases, with 16 bases between. This rearrangement joins TRBV4-1 to TRBJ1-2; TRBD1 is a possible D gene (6 bases). The material sequenced was peripheral blood. This receptor was identified in a woman of 80 years or more with acute or convalescent COVID-19. CDR3 in DNA: TGCGCCAGCAGCCTTCTAGCGGACAGCTTCTATGGCTACACCTTC. Residues: CASSLLADSFYGYTF.